Listed below are T cell receptor beta chains from one sample, sequenced in a study of cytomegalovirus exposure and HLA in healthy donors. Sequencing used immunoSEQ multiplex PCR; TCRdb keeps in-frame clones, though not all of them. The repertoire has 90,000 to 130,000 clones, around 76% of them found once; the top ten carry around 15%. The specimen was PBMCs. These receptors came from a young man in good health and CMV-seropositive. CDR3s include the opening cysteine and the closing phenylalanine or tryptophan. The order of the fields is clone size, J gene, V gene, CDR3 protein. Not all rows give a size; the values are once, few, many and, for expanded clones, a class.

>once|TRBJ2-1|TRBV4-3
CASSQERTSGGSVADEQFF
>.|TRBJ1-4|TRBV19
CASSDRQGREKLFF
>.|TRBJ1-2|TRBV4-2
CASSQDGLSNYGYTF
>.|TRBJ2-1|TRBV27
CASSSTGTYNEQFF
>once|TRBJ1-1|TRBV7-9
CASSGTGTRGPEAFF
>.|TRBJ1-1|TRBV5-4
CAGGQGRTAEAFF
>few|TRBJ2-7|TRBV4-1
CASSPKWEQAIYEQYF
>.|TRBJ2-1|TRBV28
CASSLGQGIGNEQFF
>.|TRBJ2-3|TRBV5-4
CASSTGQRGTDTQYF
>.|TRBJ1-2|TRBV6-1
CASMTGGLYGYTF
>.|TRBJ2-5|TRBV6-1
CASNSAETQYF
>.|TRBJ2-1|TRBV18
CASSPPTGQVTDEQFF
>.|TRBJ1-6|TRBV5-1
CASSLRGVYNSPLHF
>once|TRBJ1-1|TRBV6-5
CASSYRDTEAFF
>.|TRBJ2-5|TRBV4-3
CASSQDPVGETQYF
>.|TRBJ1-2|TRBV18
CASSPPSGQGTYGYTF
>.|TRBJ2-7|TRBV18
CASSGSSSGGYEQYF
>few|TRBJ1-1|TRBV27
CASSSLRVGTEAFF
>once|TRBJ2-7|TRBV9
CASSQTDRGYEQYF
>.|TRBJ2-7|TRBV5-1
CASSPTEAYEQYF
>few|TRBJ2-3|TRBV10-2
CASSVEPQTPNTQYF
>.|TRBJ2-1|TRBV6-5
CASSYLAGDGVEQFF
>.|TRBJ1-1|TRBV15
CATSRGGGYTEAFF
>.|TRBJ2-2|TRBV11-2
CASSLGGLFTGELFF
>.|TRBJ1-5|TRBV7-8
CASSSGLPHQPQHF
>.|TRBJ2-7|TRBV29-1
CSVVVTGRESYEQYF
>.|TRBJ2-7|TRBV11-2
CASSRVAGSYEQYF
>few|TRBJ1-1|TRBV6-1
CASSLAGTGNTEAFF
>.|TRBJ1-4|TRBV6-6
CASSGGGTNEKLFF
>.|TRBJ1-1|TRBV29-1
CSVEGPGVMNTEAFF
>.|TRBJ1-4|TRBV9
CASSVGGGTNEKLFF
>few|TRBJ1-5|TRBV4-3
CASSPDRGNNQPQHF
>.|TRBJ1-4|TRBV29-1
CSVGYLEGEKLFF
>.|TRBJ1-1|TRBV5-1
CASSRDSSNTEAFF
>.|TRBJ1-3|TRBV29-1
CSVLLGQAGNTIYF
>.|TRBJ2-1|TRBV2
CATHRASGGNEQFF
>.|TRBJ2-1|TRBV30
CAWSAGTGAFDEQFF
>few|TRBJ1-6|TRBV19
CASSMRSDSPLHF
>.|TRBJ2-3|TRBV19
CASNRQGADTQYF
>.|TRBJ1-6|TRBV5-4
CASSSGGAAYNSPLHF
>few|TRBJ2-3|TRBV13
CASSTGQDQDTQYF
>.|TRBJ2-7|TRBV9
CASSVGSGGLEQYF
>few|TRBJ2-3|TRBV4-3
CASSQALTGVGTDTQYF
>.|TRBJ2-6|TRBV9
CASSPRSGANVLTF
>.|TRBJ2-7|TRBV5-1
CASSLLGQEAWRYF
>few|TRBJ2-5|TRBV9
CASSPGTSGPETQYF
>.|TRBJ2-7|TRBV2
CASSELGTGGFYEQYF
>.|TRBJ2-7|TRBV28
CAGGSFYEQYF
>.|TRBJ2-3|TRBV5-4
CASSQRTGRGNTDTQYF
>.|TRBJ2-7|TRBV5-1
CASSLVLAGNYEQYF
>.|TRBJ2-2|TRBV7-8
CASSLEGQGGKDTGELFF
>.|TRBJ1-4|TRBV2
CASRRRDSLNEKLFF
>.|TRBJ2-7|TRBV5-4
CASSPVPGQHYEQYF
>once|TRBJ2-3|TRBV9
CASSEGPRGGARTDTQYF
>.|TRBJ1-6|TRBV4-3
CASSQDSREISPLHF
>once|TRBJ1-6|TRBV4-1
CASSQRNRGADSPLHF
>.|TRBJ1-4|TRBV14
CASGLGLSEKLFF
>few|TRBJ2-7|TRBV28
CASRSAGSSYEQYF
>.|TRBJ1-6|TRBV6-4
CASSEEAPPLHF
>once|TRBJ2-3|TRBV6-5
CASSYSEKDTQYF